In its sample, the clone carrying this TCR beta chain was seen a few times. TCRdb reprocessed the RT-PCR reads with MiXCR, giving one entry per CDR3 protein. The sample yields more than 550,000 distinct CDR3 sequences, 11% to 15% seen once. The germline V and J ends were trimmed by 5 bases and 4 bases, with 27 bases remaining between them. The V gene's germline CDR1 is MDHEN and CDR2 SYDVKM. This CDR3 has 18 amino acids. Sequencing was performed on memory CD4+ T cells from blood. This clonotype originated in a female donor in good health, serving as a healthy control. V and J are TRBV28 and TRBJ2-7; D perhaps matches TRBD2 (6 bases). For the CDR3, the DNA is TGTGCCAGCAGTCCCTGGGCTAGCGTTTCCCAAACCCATTACGAGCAGTACTTC. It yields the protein CASSPWASVSQTHYEQYF.